This passage covers 8 T cell receptor beta chains from one sample sequenced in a study of shared clonotypes between healthy human individuals. The assay was immunoSEQ multiplex PCR, and TCRdb's table has in-frame clones only and misses some. The profile shows about 330,000 clones, roughly 87% of them singletons. The sequencing input was memory CD8+ T cells sorted from blood. Stated subset: CD45RO+ cells pooled with CCR7-negative TemRA cells. These receptors were taken from a man younger than 35 in good health.

This CDR3 reads CASSLWPSYEQYF. DNA for the CDR3: TGTGCCAGCAGCTTATGGCCGTCCTACGAGCAGTACTTC. The chain links TRBV7-9 to TRBJ2-7, with D hard to call. Trimming stripped 2 bases from V and 1 base from J, with 6 bases between. The CDR3 length is 13 residues. In germline, CDR1 is SEHNR, CDR2 FQNEAQ (reference sequence).

The J gene is TRBJ2-7, the V gene TRBV7-2; 8 nucleotides align to TRBD2. The V segment lost 3 bases and the J segment 6 bases; nucleotides outside the gene matches: 4. The germline CDR1 and CDR2 sequences are SGHTA and FQGNSA. This CDR3 has 13 amino acids. The CDR3 spells CASSFVTSGEQYF. The CDR3 region has the DNA TGTGCCAGCAGCTTTGTTACTAGCGGCGAGCAGTACTTC.

This clone was seen more than once but under ten times. The gene calls are TRBV5-4 and TRBJ2-7; 9 bases map to TRBD1. The length of the CDR3 is 13 residues. Looked up from germline, CDR1 is SGHNT and CDR2 is YYREEE (reference sequence). The junction had 3 bases not matched to a gene; V was cut back by 3 bases and J by 5 bases. The CDR3 region has the DNA TGTGCCAGCAGCTGGGACAGGGCCCACGAGCAGTACTTC. It specifies CASSWDRAHEQYF.

This chain joins TRBV5-1 and TRBJ2-5; no definite D call. V was pared by 4 bases and J by 5 bases, with 21 bases between. Germline V lookup: CDR1 SGHRS, CDR2 YFSETQ. This CDR3 contains 16 residues. This CDR3 reads CASSPAAESFRETQYF. CDR3 coding DNA: TGCGCCAGCAGCCCGGCGGCGGAGTCCTTCAGGGAGACCCAGTACTTC.

The chain carries TRBV30 and TRBJ2-6; TRBD1 might be the D (6 bases). Germline V gene lookup returns CDR1 GTSNPN and CDR2 SVGIG (reference sequence). Between the trimmed V and J ends, which lost 5 bases and 0 bases, there was a span of 8 bases. The CDR3 loop spans 14 amino acids. Written as DNA, the CDR3 is TGTGCCTGGGACAGGAGCTCTGGGGCCAACGTCCTGACTTTC. Its protein product is CAWDRSSGANVLTF.

The table lists this clone with a count of one. The gene calls are TRBV11-3 and TRBJ2-2; D not certain. The CDR3 runs to 13 residues. Germline V gene data show CDR1 as SGHNT and CDR2 as YENEEA. Trimming stripped 5 bases from V and 1 base from J, with 5 bases between. The CDR3 DNA is TGTGCCAGCAGCCCGAGGAACACCGGGGAGCTGTTTTTT. Amino acid sequence: CASSPRNTGELFF.

CDR3 in amino acids: CASSEGKGGEGYF. For the CDR3, the DNA is TGTGCCAGCAGTGAAGGGAAGGGGGGAGAGGGGTACTTC. V and J are TRBV6-1 and TRBJ2-4, with D perhaps given as TRBD1 or TRBD2 (6 bases each). The CDR3 consists of 13 residues. V was shortened by 1 base and J by 15 bases, with 16 bases between the two germline ends. Germline-derived CDR1 and CDR2 are MNHNS and SASEGT.

Here the CDR3 DNA reads TGTGCCAGCAGCCTTGGGACAGGGCTTAATGAAAAACTGTTTTTT. Protein: CASSLGTGLNEKLFF. The chain uses TRBV2 and TRBJ1-4, with 9 bases identical to TRBD1. CDR1 SNHLY and CDR2 FYNNEI come from the germline V gene. The junction had 6 bases not matched to a gene; V was cut back by 6 bases and J by 4 bases. The CDR3 sequence is 15 residues long.